The clone carrying this T cell receptor beta chain was picked up many times. Treg sorting used a CD4+CD25+CD127-/low gate. One entry per CDR3 protein, called by TCRdb with MiXCR from the 5' RACE reads. Of approximately 60,000 distinct CDR3 sequences listed, 26% were seen once; the top ten hold 2% to 2.5%. V was pared by 0 bases and J by 4 bases, with 13 bases between. Looked up from germline, CDR1 is LGHNA and CDR2 is YSLEER. The CDR3 is made up of 16 amino acids. This sequence joins TRBV4-3 and TRBJ2-1; D not resolved. The TCR was taken from a female donor with breast cancer. Sequencing was performed on tumor-infiltrating Tregs sorted from the breast tumor. The CDR3 region is CASSQDFPTSYNEQFF. In DNA, the CDR3 is TGCGCCAGCAGCCAAGATTTTCCGACTTCTTACAATGAGCAGTTCTTC.